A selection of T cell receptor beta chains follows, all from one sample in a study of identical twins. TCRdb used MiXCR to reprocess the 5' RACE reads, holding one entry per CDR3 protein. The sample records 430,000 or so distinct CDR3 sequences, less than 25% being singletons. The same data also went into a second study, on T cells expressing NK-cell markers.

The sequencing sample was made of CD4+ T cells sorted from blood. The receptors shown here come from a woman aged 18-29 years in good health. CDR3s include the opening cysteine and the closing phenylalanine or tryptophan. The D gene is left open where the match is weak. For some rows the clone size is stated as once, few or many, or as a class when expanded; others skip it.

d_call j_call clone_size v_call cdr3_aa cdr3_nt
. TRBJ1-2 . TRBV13 CASSPRRLYGYTF TGTGCCAGCAGCCCCCGCAGATTATATGGCTACACCTTC
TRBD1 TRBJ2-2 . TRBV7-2 CASSTRDRVNTGELFF TGTGCCAGCAGCACCCGGGACAGGGTTAACACCGGGGAGCTGTTTTTT
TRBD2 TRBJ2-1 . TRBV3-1 CASSRLHAGDWDEQFF TGTGCCAGCAGCCGCCTTCATGCGGGGGATTGGGATGAGCAGTTCTTC
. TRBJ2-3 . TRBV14 CASSPQSSVGMQYF TGTGCCAGCAGCCCTCAATCGTCCGTCGGTATGCAGTATTTT
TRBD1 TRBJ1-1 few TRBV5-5 CASSSIRGETEAFF TGTGCCAGCAGCTCAATCAGGGGGGAAACTGAAGCTTTCTTT
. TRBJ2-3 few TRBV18 CASSPVALTYSTDTQYF TGTGCCAGCTCACCAGTGGCTCTAACATACAGCACAGATACGCAGTATTTT
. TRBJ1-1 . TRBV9 CASSSFVGSEAFF TGTGCCAGCAGCTCCTTCGTGGGGTCTGAAGCTTTCTTT
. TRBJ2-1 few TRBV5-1 CASSWGYNEQFF TGCGCCAGCAGCTGGGGCTATAATGAGCAGTTCTTC
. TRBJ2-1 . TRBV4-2 CASSQRQLGGSYNEQFF TGTGCCAGCAGCCAACGTCAACTAGGGGGCTCCTACAATGAGCAGTTCTTC
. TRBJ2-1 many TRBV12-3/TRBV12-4 CASSFSYNEQFF TGCGCCAGCAGCTTCTCCTACAATGAGCAGTTCTTC
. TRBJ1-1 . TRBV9 CASSVKGNTEAFF TGTGCCAGCAGCGTAAAGGGGAACACTGAAGCTTTCTTT
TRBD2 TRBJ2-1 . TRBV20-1 CSASPQRGYNEQFF TGCAGTGCCAGCCCCCAGCGGGGTTACAATGAGCAGTTCTTC
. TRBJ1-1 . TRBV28 CASSRGSSNTEAFF TGTGCCAGCAGTCGAGGGTCCTCGAACACTGAAGCTTTCTTT
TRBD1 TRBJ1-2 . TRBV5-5 CASSQQTGTAFYGYTF TGTGCCAGCAGCCAGCAGACCGGGACAGCTTTCTATGGCTACACCTTC
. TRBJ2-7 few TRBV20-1 CSASLPGRQTKGEQYF TGCAGTGCTAGTCTCCCGGGGCGACAGACCAAAGGGGAGCAGTACTTC
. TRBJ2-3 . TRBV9 CASSPNADTQYF TGTGCCAGCAGTCCAAACGCAGATACGCAGTATTTT
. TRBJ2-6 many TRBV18 CASSLDRQFSGANVLTF TGTGCCAGCTCATTAGACCGACAGTTCTCTGGGGCCAACGTCCTGACTTTC
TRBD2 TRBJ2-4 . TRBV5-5 CASSRTSGRENIQYF TGTGCCAGCAGCAGGACTAGCGGGAGAGAAAACATTCAGTACTTC
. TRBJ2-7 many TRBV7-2 CASSLTPQLIAYEQYF TGTGCCAGCAGCTTGACTCCTCAATTAATTGCCTACGAGCAGTACTTC
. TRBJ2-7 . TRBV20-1 CSASTGFGGSSEQYF TGCAGTGCTAGTACAGGGTTCGGAGGATCGAGCGAGCAGTACTTC
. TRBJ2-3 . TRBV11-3 CASSYSMDTQYF TGTGCCAGCAGCTACTCTATGGATACGCAGTATTTT
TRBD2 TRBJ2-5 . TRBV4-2 CASSQDRIAGGRLETQYF TGTGCCAGCAGCCAAGATCGAATAGCGGGGGGGCGTCTGGAGACCCAGTACTTC
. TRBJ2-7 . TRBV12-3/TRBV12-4 CASTLGGAGRGYEQYF TGTGCCAGCACCCTGGGGGGGGCGGGGCGGGGGTACGAGCAGTACTTC
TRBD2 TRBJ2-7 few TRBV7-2 CASSLLAGFSYEQYF TGTGCCAGCAGCTTATTAGCGGGGTTCTCCTACGAGCAGTACTTC
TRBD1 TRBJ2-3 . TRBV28 CASSGPRGHTQYF TGTGCCAGCAGCGGCCCCAGGGGGCATACGCAGTATTTT
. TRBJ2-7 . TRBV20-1 CSASPGTLRGEQYF TGCAGTGCTAGCCCCGGGACTCTCCGGGGGGAGCAGTACTTC
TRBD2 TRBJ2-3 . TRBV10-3 CASRHGGAGNTDTQYF TGTGCCTCCCGTCACGGGGGGGCAGGGAACACAGATACGCAGTATTTT
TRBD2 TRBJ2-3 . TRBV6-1 CASSDPSGGSTDTQYF TGTGCCAGCAGTGATCCCAGCGGGGGTTCCACAGATACGCAGTATTTT
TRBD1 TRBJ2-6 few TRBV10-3 CAISTQGAENVLTF TGTGCCATCAGTACTCAGGGGGCGGAAAACGTCCTGACTTTC
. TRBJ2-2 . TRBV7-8 CASRDRLTLTGELFF TGTGCCAGCAGGGATCGGCTCACCCTCACCGGGGAGCTGTTTTTT
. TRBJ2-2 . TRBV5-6 CASSFAVGELFF TGTGCCAGCAGCTTTGCGGTCGGGGAGCTGTTTTTT
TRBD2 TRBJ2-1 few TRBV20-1 CSASDSSGIYNEQFF TGCAGTGCTAGCGACTCTAGCGGGATCTACAATGAGCAGTTCTTC
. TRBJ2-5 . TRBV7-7 CASSLTGTATETQYF TGTGCTAGCAGCTTAACCGGGACCGCCACGGAGACCCAGTACTTC
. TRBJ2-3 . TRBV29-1 CSAGADTQYF TGCAGCGCGGGGGCAGATACGCAGTATTTT
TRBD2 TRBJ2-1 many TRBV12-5 CASGLVLGGEDSGEQFF TGTGCTAGTGGTTTGGTACTTGGGGGGGAAGATTCGGGGGAGCAGTTCTTC
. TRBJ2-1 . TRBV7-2 CASSLIAASYNEQFF TGTGCCAGCAGCTTGATAGCGGCCTCCTACAATGAGCAGTTCTTC
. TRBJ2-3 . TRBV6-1 CASRGERTDTQYF TGTGCCAGCAGGGGTGAGCGCACAGATACGCAGTATTTT
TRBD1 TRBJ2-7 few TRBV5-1 CASNTGTGHYEQYF TGCGCCAGCAACACCGGGACAGGGCACTACGAGCAGTACTTC
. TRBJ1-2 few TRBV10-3 CAISEGQGNYGYTF TGTGCCATCAGTGAAGGTCAGGGGAACTATGGCTACACCTTC
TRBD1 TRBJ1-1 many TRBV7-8 CASSLVQGLPEAFF TGTGCCAGCAGCTTAGTACAGGGGCTCCCTGAAGCTTTCTTT
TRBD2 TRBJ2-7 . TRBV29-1 CSVEGGSHEQYF TGCAGCGTTGAGGGAGGGAGCCACGAGCAGTACTTC
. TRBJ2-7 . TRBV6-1 CASREQTGRASTYEQYF TGTGCCAGCAGAGAACAGACGGGAAGGGCGTCGACCTACGAGCAGTACTTC
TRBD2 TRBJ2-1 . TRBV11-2 CASSYRRPAGGGGGTYNEQFF TGTGCCAGCAGCTACCGGCGCCCAGCGGGAGGAGGGGGGGGGACCTACAATGAGCAGTTCTTC
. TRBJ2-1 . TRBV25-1 CASSVWDEQFF TGTGCCAGCAGTGTTTGGGATGAGCAGTTCTTC
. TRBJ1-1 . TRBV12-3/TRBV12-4 CASSIRDFGTEAFF TGTGCCAGCAGTATCCGGGACTTTGGGACTGAAGCTTTCTTT
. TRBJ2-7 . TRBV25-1 CASSPASGAYEQYF TGTGCCAGCAGTCCGGCCTCCGGGGCCTACGAGCAGTACTTC
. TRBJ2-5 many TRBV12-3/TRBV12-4 CASSRGERAETQYF TGTGCCAGCAGTAGGGGTGAGAGAGCAGAGACCCAGTACTTC
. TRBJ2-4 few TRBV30 CAWSVQGNIQYF TGTGCCTGGAGTGTACAAGGGAACATTCAGTACTTC
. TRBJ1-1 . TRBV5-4 CASSARTDKAFF TGTGCCAGCAGCGCCAGGACAGACAAAGCTTTCTTT
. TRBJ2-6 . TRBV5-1 CASSLATVLVGSGANVLTF TGCGCCAGCAGCTTGGCTACAGTGCTGGTAGGGTCTGGGGCCAACGTCCTGACTTTC
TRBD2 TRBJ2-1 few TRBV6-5 CASSSSGREREQFF TGTGCCAGCAGTTCTAGCGGGAGGGAACGGGAGCAGTTCTTC
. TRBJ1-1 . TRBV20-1 CSAREDTYTEAFF TGCAGTGCTCGAGAGGACACATACACTGAAGCTTTCTTT
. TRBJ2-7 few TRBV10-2 CASLGVSDEQYF TGCGCCAGTTTGGGAGTAAGCGACGAGCAGTACTTC
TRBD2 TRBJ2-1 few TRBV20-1 CSATPGLAGVNSYNEQFF TGCAGTGCTACCCCGGGACTAGCGGGGGTTAACTCCTACAATGAGCAGTTCTTC
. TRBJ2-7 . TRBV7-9 CASSLAGMWGDEQYF TGTGCCAGCAGCTTAGCCGGGATGTGGGGGGACGAGCAGTACTTC
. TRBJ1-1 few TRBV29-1 CSVRELTEAFF TGCAGCGTACGAGAACTCACTGAAGCTTTCTTT
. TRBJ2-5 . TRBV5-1 CASSLEVEETQYF TGCGCCAGCAGCTTGGAGGTGGAAGAGACCCAGTACTTC
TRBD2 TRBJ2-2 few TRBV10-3 CAISQLAGNTGELFF TGTGCCATCAGTCAACTAGCGGGGAACACCGGGGAGCTGTTTTTT